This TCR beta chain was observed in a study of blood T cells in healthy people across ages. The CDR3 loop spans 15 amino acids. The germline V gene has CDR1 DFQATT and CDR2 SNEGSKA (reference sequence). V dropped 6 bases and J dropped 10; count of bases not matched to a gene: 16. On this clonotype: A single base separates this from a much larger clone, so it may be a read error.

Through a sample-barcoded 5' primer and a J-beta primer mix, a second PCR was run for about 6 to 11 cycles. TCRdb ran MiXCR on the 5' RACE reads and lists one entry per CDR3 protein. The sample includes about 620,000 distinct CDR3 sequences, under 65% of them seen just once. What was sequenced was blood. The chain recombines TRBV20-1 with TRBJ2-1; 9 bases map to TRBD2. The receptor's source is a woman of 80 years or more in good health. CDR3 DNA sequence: TGCAGTGCCCCCAAGAGGGGACTAGCCTCCAGGGAGCAGTTCTTC. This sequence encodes CSAPKRGLASREQFF.